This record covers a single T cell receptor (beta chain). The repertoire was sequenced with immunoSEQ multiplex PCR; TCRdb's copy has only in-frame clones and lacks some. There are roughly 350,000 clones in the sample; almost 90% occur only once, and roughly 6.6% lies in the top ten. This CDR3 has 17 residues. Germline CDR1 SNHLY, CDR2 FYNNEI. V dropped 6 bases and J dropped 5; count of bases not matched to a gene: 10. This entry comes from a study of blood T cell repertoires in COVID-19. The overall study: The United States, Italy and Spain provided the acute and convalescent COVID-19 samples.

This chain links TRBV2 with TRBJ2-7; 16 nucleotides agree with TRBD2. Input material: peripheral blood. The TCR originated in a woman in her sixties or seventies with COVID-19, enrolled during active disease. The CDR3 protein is CASRGPGLAGGPHEQYF. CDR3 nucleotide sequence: TGTGCCAGCAGGGGCCCGGGACTAGCGGGGGGGCCCCACGAGCAGTACTTC.